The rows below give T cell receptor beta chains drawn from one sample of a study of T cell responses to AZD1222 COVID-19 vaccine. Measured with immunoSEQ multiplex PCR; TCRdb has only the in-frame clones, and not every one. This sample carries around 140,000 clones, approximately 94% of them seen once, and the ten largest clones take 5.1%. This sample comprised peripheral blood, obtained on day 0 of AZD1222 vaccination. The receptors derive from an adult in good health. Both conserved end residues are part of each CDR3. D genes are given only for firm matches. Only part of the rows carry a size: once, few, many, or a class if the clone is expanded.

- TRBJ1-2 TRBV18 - TGTGCCAGCTCACCAGACGTAACAAACTATGGCTACACCTTC CASSPDVTNYGYTF
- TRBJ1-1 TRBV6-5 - TGTGCCAGCAGTTCCTCAGGAGGGGGGACTGAAGCTTTCTTT CASSSSGGGTEAFF
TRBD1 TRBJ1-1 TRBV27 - TGTGCCAGCAGTTTTAATTCTCCAGGGGGCTCTGAAGCTTTCTTT CASSFNSPGGSEAFF
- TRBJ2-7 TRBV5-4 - TGTGCCAGCAGCTTGGATCCGGGGAGAACCTACGAGCAGTACTTC CASSLDPGRTYEQYF
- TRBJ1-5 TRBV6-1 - TGTGCCAGCAGTGATGGGCAGGTCCGAGGCAATCAGCCCCAGCATTTT CASSDGQVRGNQPQHF
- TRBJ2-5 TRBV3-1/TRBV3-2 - TGTGCCAGCAGCCGGAGTAGTTGGGAGACCCAGTACTTC CASSRSSWETQYF
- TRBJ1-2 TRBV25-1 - TGTGCCAGCAGTGAGCGAGGGTACGGCTACACCTTC CASSERGYGYTF
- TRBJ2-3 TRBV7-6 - TGTGCCAGCAGCCCCAGAGTTCGATTCTCTAGCACAGATACGCAGTATTTT CASSPRVRFSSTDTQYF
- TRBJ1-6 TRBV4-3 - TGCGCCAGCAGCCAAGATCTTCTCAGTAATAATTCACCCCTCCACTTT CASSQDLLSNNSPLHF
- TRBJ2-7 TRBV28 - TGTGCCAGCAGTCAAATGTACGAGCAGTACTTC CASSQMYEQYF
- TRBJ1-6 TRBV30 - TGTGCCTGGAGTGTACGAGGCACGAGCTCCTATAATTCACCCCTCCACTTT CAWSVRGTSSYNSPLHF
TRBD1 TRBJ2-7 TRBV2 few TGTGCCAGCAGTGGACAGGGTTGGGGGGAGCAGTACTTC CASSGQGWGEQYF
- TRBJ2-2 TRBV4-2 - TGTGCCAGCAGCCAAGAGGTAACTAGCCGCACCGGGGAGCTGTTTTTT CASSQEVTSRTGELFF
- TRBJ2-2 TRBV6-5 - TGTGCCAGCAGTTACCCTACGGGGAGTGACACCGGGGAGCTGTTTTTT CASSYPTGSDTGELFF
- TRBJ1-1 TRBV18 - TGTGCCAGCTCAACCAGGGAAAACACTGAAGCTTTCTTT CASSTRENTEAFF
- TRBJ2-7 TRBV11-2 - TGTGCCAGCAGCTTAGGTGTGCGCACGAACGAGCAGTACTTC CASSLGVRTNEQYF
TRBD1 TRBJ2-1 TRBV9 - TGTGCCAGCAGCGGCCAATCCCCCGGGACAGATTACAATGAGCAGTTCTTC CASSGQSPGTDYNEQFF
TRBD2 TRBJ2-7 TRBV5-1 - TGCGCCAGCAGGTCCACCGGGACTAGCGGGGGGGAGACGGACTACGAGCAGTACTTC CASRSTGTSGGETDYEQYF
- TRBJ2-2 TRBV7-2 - TGTGCCAGCAGCCCCAGAGGTTCCTTTGGCACCGGGGAGCTGTTTTTT CASSPRGSFGTGELFF
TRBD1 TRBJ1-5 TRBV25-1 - TGTGCCAGCAGTGAGTACCAACAGGGGCCGTTCTTCCAGCCCCAGCATTTT CASSEYQQGPFFQPQHF
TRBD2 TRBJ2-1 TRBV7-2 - TGTGCCAGCAGCTCTACTAGCGGGAGCCCCAACAATGAGCAGTTCTTC CASSSTSGSPNNEQFF
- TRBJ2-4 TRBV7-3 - TGTGCCAGCAGCTTCGACAGCAAAAACATTCAGTACTTC CASSFDSKNIQYF
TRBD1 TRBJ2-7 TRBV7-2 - TGTGCCAGCAGCTCAGGGACAGTCTCCTACGAGCAGTACTTC CASSSGTVSYEQYF
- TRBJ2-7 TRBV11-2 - TGTGCCAGCAGCTTAGAGCGGGTCTCCTACGAGCAGTACTTC CASSLERVSYEQYF
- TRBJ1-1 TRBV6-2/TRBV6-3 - TGTGCCAGCAGTTACTCCCAGTTAGGGGTGGAGGCTGAAGCTTTCTTT CASSYSQLGVEAEAFF
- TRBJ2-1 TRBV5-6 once TGTGCCAGCAGCCGGGAGCGCAATGAGCAGTTCTTC CASSRERNEQFF
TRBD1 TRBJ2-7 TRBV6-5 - TGTGCCAGCAGTTCCGGACAGGGGGTTTCCTACGAGCAGTACTTC CASSSGQGVSYEQYF